This is a list of T cell receptor beta chains from one sample in a study of CXCR3-negative and CXCR3-positive naive CD8 T cells. TCRdb reprocessed the 5' RACE reads, keeping one entry per CDR3 protein, no DNA. The table for this sample gives about 85,000 distinct CDR3 sequences. The sequencing sample was made of naive CXCR3+ CD8+ T cells from blood. The receptors here all came from a human donor in good health. Some clones in this sample may be carry-over from other donors' samples. Both conserved end residues are part of each CDR3.

>TRBJ2-7|TRBV29-1
CSVETGFRGEQYF
>TRBJ2-2|TRBV7-6
CASSLDETSGFTGELFF
>TRBJ2-1|TRBV7-9
CASSLETGARSNEQFF
>TRBJ2-1|TRBV7-8
CASSTTTAGNEQFF
>TRBJ2-3|TRBV4-3
CASSQGDGRSQDTQYF
>TRBJ2-3|TRBV2
CANSDPGQGTDTQYF
>TRBJ2-1|TRBV15
CATSSDRSGTSGGYNEQFF
>TRBJ2-7|TRBV29-1
CSAEFIQGQGGDYEQYF
>TRBJ1-3|TRBV12-3/TRBV12-4
CASSLGVLRVPGNTIYF
>TRBJ2-1|TRBV3-1
CASSQGWTGSNEQFF
>TRBJ2-3|TRBV6-4
CASSDSMASGGGTDTQYF
>TRBJ2-1|TRBV5-6
CASSRQGAGYNEQFF
>TRBJ2-1|TRBV6-5
CASSPRAGGRINEQFF
>TRBJ2-7|TRBV6-2/TRBV6-3
CASSRPGSGLVYEQYF
>TRBJ2-2|TRBV28
CASRTPQGIAGELFF
>TRBJ2-7|TRBV7-9
CASSSAGTESNEQYF
>TRBJ2-5|TRBV7-2
CASSLWDQETQYF
>TRBJ2-5|TRBV20-1
CSARKVNREETQYF
>TRBJ1-2|TRBV15
CATSRDGEFNYGYTF
>TRBJ2-7|TRBV7-6
CASSLGGGRSDEQYF
>TRBJ1-1|TRBV4-3
CASSQAQELAFTEAFF
>TRBJ2-7|TRBV5-5
CASFSYGTDVYEQYF
>TRBJ2-5|TRBV29-1
CSVDWVGLGETQYF
>TRBJ1-5|TRBV28
CASSLGQTSQPQHF
>TRBJ2-7|TRBV4-1
CASSQEQVSSYEQYF
>TRBJ1-6|TRBV6-5
CASSFYRDSHSPLHF
>TRBJ2-5|TRBV3-1
CASSQGSGDQETQYF
>TRBJ2-3|TRBV4-3
CASSQDLQPLGDTQYF
>TRBJ1-1|TRBV29-1
CSVFDHTEAFF
>TRBJ2-1|TRBV27
CASSLPGQDLNNEQFF
>TRBJ2-7|TRBV12-3/TRBV12-4
CASMRRGPGTLDEQYF
>TRBJ2-1|TRBV7-6
CASSLAVTVDEQFF
>TRBJ2-3|TRBV6-5
CASSYRGWGQGKIRDRDTQYF
>TRBJ2-7|TRBV10-2
CASNGGRAGSEQYF
>TRBJ2-7|TRBV3-1
CASSPGQGSAYEQYF
>TRBJ2-1|TRBV6-5
CASSYGSGRGNEQFF
>TRBJ2-4|TRBV14
CASSPFGRGTIQYF
>TRBJ2-3|TRBV5-1
CASSLDPGLAGPDTQYF
>TRBJ2-1|TRBV19
CASSISAGGAVDEQFF
>TRBJ2-1|TRBV20-1
CSARAAGEIDEQFF
>TRBJ2-1|TRBV5-1
CASSLRLANEQFF
>TRBJ1-1|TRBV7-6
CASSLTMLGSFTEAFF
>TRBJ2-7|TRBV28
CASRAVSYEQYF
>TRBJ2-7|TRBV20-1
CSAIDYTRVEQYF
>TRBJ2-1|TRBV7-8
CASSPRASGGNEQFF
>TRBJ2-7|TRBV23-1
CASSRCGPQGPEPYEQYF
>TRBJ2-5|TRBV12-3/TRBV12-4
CASSHTRTGETQYF
>TRBJ2-1|TRBV29-1
CSVDPGQDRYNEQFF
>TRBJ1-1|TRBV23-1
CASSPRENTEAFF
>TRBJ1-2|TRBV27
CASSSPGLTRYGYTF
>TRBJ2-7|TRBV9
CASSAPGTGGYEQYF
>TRBJ1-1|TRBV5-1
CASSLAGGQPMRNTEAFF
>TRBJ2-2|TRBV6-5
CASSYALSSTGELFF
>TRBJ1-2|TRBV2
CASSDEGYLYGYTF
>TRBJ2-1|TRBV4-3
CASSRGHLTNDEQFF
>TRBJ1-6|TRBV2
CAIRQGAGSPLHF
>TRBJ1-1|TRBV7-9
CASSFGKSNTEAFF